The 23 T cell receptor beta chains presented below share a single source sample, sequenced in a study of blood T cell repertoires in COVID-19. Libraries were prepared by immunoSEQ multiplex PCR; TCRdb keeps only in-frame clonotypes and omits some of them. The table includes 160,000 or so clones, approximately 81% detected once. The material sequenced was peripheral blood. The receptors come from a woman aged 45-65 years with COVID-19, enrolled during active disease.

This chain connects TRBV2 to TRBJ2-1, with 8 bases identical to TRBD2. Germline CDR1 reads SNHLY; CDR2 reads FYNNEI. The CDR3 is 17 residues long. V trimming: 4 bases; J trimming: 6 bases; junction bases outside the gene matches: 14. The CDR3 DNA sequence: TGTGCCAGCAGTGCTGTTCAAGCGGGGGCACCTGGCAATGAGCAGTTCTTC. Its translation is CASSAVQAGAPGNEQFF.

The genes are TRBV3-1 (or the pseudogene TRBV3-2) and TRBJ2-5; no reliable D call. The CDR3 runs to 13 residues. Germline V gene data show CDR1 as LGHDT and CDR2 as YNNKEL (reference sequence). Trimming left V 1 base short and J 7 bases short, with 10 bases between. This chain's CDR3 is CASSQGASRTQYF. The CDR3, as DNA: TGTGCCAGCAGCCAAGGGGCCTCGAGGACCCAGTACTTC.

The chain couples TRBV30 to TRBJ1-1; 10 positions agree with TRBD1. This CDR3 is 13 amino acids long. Trimming at V came to 4 bases and at J to 5 bases, leaving 4 bases not matched to a gene. Germline V CDR1 and CDR2: GTSNPN, SVGIG (reference sequence). CDR3 loop: CAWTRDRGTEAFF. The CDR3 bases are TGTGCCTGGACCCGGGACAGGGGAACTGAAGCTTTCTTT.

This chain uses TRBV18 with TRBJ1-1, with a possible D match to TRBD1 (6 bases). Trimming took off 3 bases at V and 5 bases at J, with 16 bases between the two ends. There are 15 residues in the CDR3. CDR1 and CDR2 from the germline V gene are KGHSH and LQKENI. CDR3 nucleotide sequence: TGTGCCAGCTCACCCCCGGGAGGGGGGTGGACTGAAGCTTTCTTT. This codes for CASSPPGGGWTEAFF.

The rearrangement links TRBV12-5 to TRBJ2-2, with TRBD1 as a possible D gene (6 bases). Germline V gene data show CDR1 as LGHNT and CDR2 as FRNRAP. CDR3 length: 15 residues. The ends were cut back, 6 bases at V and 5 bases at J, with 16 bases in the middle. Written as DNA, the CDR3 is TGTGCTAGTGGCATCCTACAGGGCGGGACCGGGGAGCTGTTTTTT. This translates into CASGILQGGTGELFF. The full variable domain, rest sourced from reference TRBV12-5 and TRBJ2-2, is DARVTQTPRHKVTEMGQEVTMRCQPILGHNTVFWYRQTMMQGLELLAYFRNRAPLDDSGMPKDRFSAEMPDATLATLKIQPSEPRDSAVYFCASGILQGGTGELFFGEGSRLTVL.

The chain joins TRBV4-1 to TRBJ1-2; 7 bases agree with TRBD1. The ends lost 0 bases at V and 4 bases at J; junction bases unmatched: 11. This CDR3 has 17 amino acids. Looked up from germline, CDR1 is MGHRA and CDR2 is YSYEKL. The CDR3 is CASSQESTRGRFYGYTF. DNA of the CDR3: TGCGCCAGCAGCCAAGAAAGTACTAGGGGGCGATTCTATGGCTACACCTTC.

The V and J genes are TRBV19 and TRBJ2-7, with D perhaps TRBD2 (6 bases). The V end was cut by 4 bases, the J end by 3 bases, with 13 bases between. CDR3 size: 14 residues. CDR1 is LNHDA and CDR2 is SQIVND in the germline V gene (reference sequence). This CDR3 is CASSTSTRIYEQYF. The CDR3 nucleotides read TGTGCCAGTAGTACATCGACTAGAATCTACGAGCAGTACTTC.

The chain is built from TRBV4-2 and TRBJ2-1; D uncertain. This CDR3 is 16 amino acids long. CDR1 and CDR2 (germline): LGHNA, YNFKEQ. Trimming shortened V by 0 bases and J by 1 base, and 10 bases separated the two germline ends. CDR3 sequence reads: CASSQDSGLSYNEQFF. In DNA, the CDR3 is TGTGCCAGCAGCCAAGACTCCGGGTTATCCTACAATGAGCAGTTCTTC.

This clone occurred once. V is TRBV15 and J is TRBJ2-3, with TRBD2 identical over 12 bases. The J segment lost 3 bases and the V segment lost 3 bases, leaving 4 bases of the junction unmatched. Germline CDR1 and CDR2: LNHNV and YYDKDF (reference sequence). The CDR3 spans 16 residues. The CDR3 bases are TGTGCCACCAGCAGGCCTAGCGGGGGGGAAACAGATACGCAGTATTTT. Protein product: CATSRPSGGETDTQYF.

The chain carries TRBV27 and TRBJ1-4, with 7 positions matching TRBD1. Germline CDR1 reads MNHEY; CDR2 reads SMNVEV (reference sequence). The J segment lost 7 bases and the V segment lost 6 bases, leaving 8 bases of the junction unmatched. The CDR3 extends over 14 amino acids. CDR3 region: CASRPQGYGEKLFF. CDR3 nucleotides: TGTGCCAGCAGGCCACAGGGGTATGGTGAAAAACTGTTTTTT.

This chain connects TRBV2 to TRBJ2-7; no firm D call. V shed 6 bases and J shed 3 bases, with 9 bases lying between them. The CDR3 is made up of 12 amino acids. CDR1 and CDR2 from the germline V gene are SNHLY and FYNNEI. In DNA form, the CDR3 reads TGTGCCAGCAGGCTCGGCGGCTACGAGCAGTACTTC. It translates to CASRLGGYEQYF. Full variable domain (rest looked up from reference TRBV2 and TRBJ2-7): EPEVTQTPSHQVTQMGQEVILRCVPISNHLYFYWYRQILGQKVEFLVSFYNNEISEKSEIFDDQFSVERPDGSNFTLKIRSTKLEDSAMYFCASRLGGYEQYFGPGTRLTVT.

This sequence joins TRBV6-4 and TRBJ1-6, with 9 bases lining up with TRBD1. This CDR3 is 15 amino acids long. Germline CDR1 is MRHNA and CDR2 is SNTAGT. V gave up 3 bases and J gave up 8 bases; unmatched junction bases: 5. CDR3 nucleotides: TGTGCCAGCAGTGAACACAGGGGGCGTGATTCACCCCTCCACTTT. This sequence encodes CASSEHRGRDSPLHF.

The genes are TRBV6-5 and TRBJ1-2; 7 bases map to TRBD1. Trimming cost V 6 bases and J 6 bases; bases outside gene matches: 7. The CDR3 consists of 13 residues. In germline, CDR1 is MNHEY, CDR2 SVGAGI. CDR3 sequence (DNA): TGTGCCAGCAGCCACAATACAGGGGATGGCTACACCTTC. As protein: CASSHNTGDGYTF.

This clone appeared once. V usage is TRBV5-6 and J usage is TRBJ1-2; 10 nucleotides agree with TRBD1. Trimming cost V 4 bases and J 8 bases; bases outside gene matches: 11. The CDR3 has 15 amino acids. Germline loops: CDR1 SGHDT, CDR2 YYEEEE. The CDR3 sequence: CASSPGQGIVGGYTF. In nucleotides, the CDR3 is TGTGCCAGCAGCCCGGGACAGGGGATTGTAGGGGGCTACACCTTC.

This chain joins TRBV19 and TRBJ2-7; 8 positions agree with TRBD1. CDR3 length: 13 amino acids. Germline CDR1 is LNHDA and CDR2 is SQIVND (reference sequence). V lost 5 bases to trimming and J lost 7 bases; unmatched junction nucleotides: 7. The CDR3 DNA follows: TGTGCCAGTAGTCCCCAGGGGGCTATGGAGCAGTACTTC. This codes for CASSPQGAMEQYF.

The rearrangement links TRBV7-2 to TRBJ2-7, with TRBD1 matching over 7 bases. Germline V lookup: CDR1 SGHTA, CDR2 FQGNSA. V shed 1 base and J 4 bases; nucleotides not matched to a gene: 7. The CDR3 runs to 15 residues. The CDR3 nucleotides read TGTGCCAGCAGCTTAGTCCCGGACAGGAGGTACGAGCAGTACTTC. Encoded protein: CASSLVPDRRYEQYF.

The chain links TRBV12-3 or TRBV12-4 to TRBJ1-1, with D uncertain. Trimming removed 7 bases from V and 8 bases from J, with 14 bases in between. The CDR3 consists of 12 residues. CDR3 nucleotide sequence: TGTGCCAGCATGGAGGATAAAATAGAAGCTTTCTTT. This codes for CASMEDKIEAFF.

The V gene is TRBV6-5, the J gene TRBJ2-3, with a possible D match to TRBD2 (6 bases). Germline values: CDR1 MNHEY, CDR2 SVGAGI. The CDR3 has 14 amino acids. V dropped 4 bases and J dropped 6 bases, with 14 bases sitting between them. The CDR3 DNA reads as TGTGCCAGCAGTTCCCCTCCACGGGGGGATACGCAGTATTTT. Its protein is CASSSPPRGDTQYF.

The chain combines TRBV30 with TRBJ2-3; 10 positions agree with TRBD1. The CDR3 length is 15 residues. Germline lookup yields CDR1 GTSNPN and CDR2 SVGIG (reference sequence). The junction had 8 bases not matched to a gene; V was cut back by 5 bases and J by 3 bases. The DNA for the CDR3 is TGTGCCTGGGCCTCGACAGGGGGCCGAACAGATACGCAGTATTTT. Its protein is CAWASTGGRTDTQYF. Using reference TRBV30 and TRBJ2-3 for the parts outside the CDR3, the full variable domain is SQTIHQWPATLVQPVGSPLSLECTVEGTSNPNLYWYRQAAGRGLQLLFYSVGIGQISSEVPQNLSASRPQDRQFILSSKKLLLSDSGFYLCAWASTGGRTDTQYFGPGTRLTVL.

The chain has TRBV7-2 and TRBJ1-3; D might be TRBD1 (6 bases). Trimming stripped 2 bases from V and 0 bases from J, with 20 bases between. Per the germline V gene, CDR1 is SGHTA and CDR2 is FQGNSA. There are 19 residues in the CDR3. The CDR3 sequence: CASSLRGGNRVSSGNTIYF. The CDR3 DNA reads TGTGCCAGCAGCTTACGTGGGGGTAACAGGGTGAGCTCTGGAAACACCATATATTTT.

J is TRBJ1-2 and V is TRBV12-3 or TRBV12-4, with a possible D match to TRBD1 (5 bases). There are 13 residues in the CDR3. Trimming removed 6 bases at V and 6 bases at J, with 14 bases between. CDR3 bases: TGTGCCAGCAGCCATCTGTTGACAGATGGCTACACCTTC. It specifies CASSHLLTDGYTF.

V usage is TRBV10-1 and J usage is TRBJ1-1; D gene unclear. Germline CDR1 is WNHNN and CDR2 is SYGVQD (reference sequence). Trimming took 5 bases from V and 6 from J, leaving 13 bases between them. The CDR3 has 13 amino acids. The CDR3 DNA follows: TGCGCCAGCAGTTCACAGACCGTGGCTGAAGCTTTCTTT. Translation gives CASSSQTVAEAFF.

The chain joins TRBV11-3 to TRBJ2-4, with D possibly being TRBD1 (6 bases). The V end was cut by 0 bases, the J end by 4 bases, with 16 bases between. The germline gives CDR1 SGHNT, CDR2 YENEEA. CDR3 size: 17 residues. Here the CDR3 DNA reads TGTGCCAGCAGCTTAGATCGGTTGGGCCAGGGGAAAAACATTCAGTACTTC. Translated, it gives CASSLDRLGQGKNIQYF.